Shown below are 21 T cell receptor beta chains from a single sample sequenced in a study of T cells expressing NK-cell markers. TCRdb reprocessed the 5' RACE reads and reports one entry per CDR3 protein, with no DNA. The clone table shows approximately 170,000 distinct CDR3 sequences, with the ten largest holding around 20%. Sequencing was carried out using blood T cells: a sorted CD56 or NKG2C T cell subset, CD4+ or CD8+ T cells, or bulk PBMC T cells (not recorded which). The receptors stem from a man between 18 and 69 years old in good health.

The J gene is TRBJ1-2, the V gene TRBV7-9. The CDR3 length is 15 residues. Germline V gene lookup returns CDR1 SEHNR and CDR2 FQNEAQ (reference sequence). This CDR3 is CASSLGVASNYGYTF.

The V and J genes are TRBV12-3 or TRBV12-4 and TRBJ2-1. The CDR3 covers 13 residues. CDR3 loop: CASGYSDYNEQFF.

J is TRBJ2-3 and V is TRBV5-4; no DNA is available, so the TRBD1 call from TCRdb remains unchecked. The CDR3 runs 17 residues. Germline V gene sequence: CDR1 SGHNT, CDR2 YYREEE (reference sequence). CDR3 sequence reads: CASSSRWTGERTDTQYF.

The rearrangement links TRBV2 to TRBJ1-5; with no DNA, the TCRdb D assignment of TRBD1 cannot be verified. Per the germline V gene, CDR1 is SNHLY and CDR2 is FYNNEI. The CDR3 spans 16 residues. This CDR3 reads CASSEWDRGSNQPQHF.

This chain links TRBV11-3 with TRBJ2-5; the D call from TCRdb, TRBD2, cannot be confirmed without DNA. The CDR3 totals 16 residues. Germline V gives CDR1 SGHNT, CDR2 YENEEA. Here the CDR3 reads CASSSLAGGPRETQYF.

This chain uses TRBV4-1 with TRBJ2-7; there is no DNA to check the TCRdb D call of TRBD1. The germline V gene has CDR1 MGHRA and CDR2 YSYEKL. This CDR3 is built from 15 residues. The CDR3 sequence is CASSQLIQGRSEQYF.

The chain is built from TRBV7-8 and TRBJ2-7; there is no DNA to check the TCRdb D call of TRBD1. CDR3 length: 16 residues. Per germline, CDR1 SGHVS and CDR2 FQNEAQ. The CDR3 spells CASSLAGTGGPYEQYF.

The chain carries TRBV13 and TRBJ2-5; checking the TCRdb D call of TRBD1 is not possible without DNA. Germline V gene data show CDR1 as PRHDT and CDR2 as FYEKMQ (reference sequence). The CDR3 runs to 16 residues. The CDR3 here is CASSLKPSASTETQYF.

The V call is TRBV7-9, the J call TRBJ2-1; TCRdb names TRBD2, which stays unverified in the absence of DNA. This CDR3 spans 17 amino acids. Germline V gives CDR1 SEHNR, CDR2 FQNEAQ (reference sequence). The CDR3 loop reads CASSSSWTRELSIEQFF. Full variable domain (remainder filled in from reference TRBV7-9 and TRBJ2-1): DTGVSQNPRHKITKRGQNVTFRCDPISEHNRLYWYRQTLGQGPEFLTYFQNEAQLEKSRLLSDRFSAERPKGSFSTLEIQRTEQGDSAMYLCASSSSWTRELSIEQFFGPGTRLTVL.

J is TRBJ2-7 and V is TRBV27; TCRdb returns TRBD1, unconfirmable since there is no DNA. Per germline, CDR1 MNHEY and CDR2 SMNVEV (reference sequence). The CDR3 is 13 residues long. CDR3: CASSNGQDYEQYF.

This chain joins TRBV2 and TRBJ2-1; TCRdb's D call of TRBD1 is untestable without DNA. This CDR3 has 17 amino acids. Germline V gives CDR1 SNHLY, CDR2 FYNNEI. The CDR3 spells CASSQDRWAKLYNEQFF.

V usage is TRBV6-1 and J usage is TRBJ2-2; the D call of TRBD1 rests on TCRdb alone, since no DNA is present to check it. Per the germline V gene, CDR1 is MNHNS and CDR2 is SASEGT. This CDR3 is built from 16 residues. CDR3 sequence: CASSDWGGSTTGELFF.

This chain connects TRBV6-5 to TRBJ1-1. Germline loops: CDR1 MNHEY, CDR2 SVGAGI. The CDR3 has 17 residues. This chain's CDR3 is CASSYSYEMEQNTEAFF.

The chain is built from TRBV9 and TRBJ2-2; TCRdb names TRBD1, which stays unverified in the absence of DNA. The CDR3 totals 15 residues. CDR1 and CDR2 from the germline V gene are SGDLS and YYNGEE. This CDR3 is CASSAQTGGAGELFF.

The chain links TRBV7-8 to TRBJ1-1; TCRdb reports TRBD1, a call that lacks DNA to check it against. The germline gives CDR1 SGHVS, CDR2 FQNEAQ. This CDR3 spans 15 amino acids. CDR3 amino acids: CASSLVDTGNTEAFF.

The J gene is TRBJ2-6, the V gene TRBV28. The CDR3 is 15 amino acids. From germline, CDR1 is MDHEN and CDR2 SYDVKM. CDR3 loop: CASSLESSGANVLTF.

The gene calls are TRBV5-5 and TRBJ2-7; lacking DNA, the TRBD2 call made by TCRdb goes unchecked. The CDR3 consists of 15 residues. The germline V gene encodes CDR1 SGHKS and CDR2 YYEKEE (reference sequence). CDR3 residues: CASSLGGGPPYEQYF.

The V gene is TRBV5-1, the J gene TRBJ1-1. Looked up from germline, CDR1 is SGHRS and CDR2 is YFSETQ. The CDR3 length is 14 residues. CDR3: CASSLASVNTEAFF. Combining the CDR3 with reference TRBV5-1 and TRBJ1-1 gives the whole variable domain KAGVTQTPRYLIKTRGQQVTLSCSPISGHRSVSWYQQTPGQGLQFLFEYFSETQRNKGNFPGRFSGRQFSNSRSEMNVSTLELGDSALYLCASSLASVNTEAFFGQGTRLTVV.

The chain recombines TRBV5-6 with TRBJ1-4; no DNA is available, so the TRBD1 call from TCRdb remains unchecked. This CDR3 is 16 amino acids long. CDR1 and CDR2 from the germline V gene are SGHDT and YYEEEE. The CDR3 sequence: CASSKDPGTSNEKLFF.

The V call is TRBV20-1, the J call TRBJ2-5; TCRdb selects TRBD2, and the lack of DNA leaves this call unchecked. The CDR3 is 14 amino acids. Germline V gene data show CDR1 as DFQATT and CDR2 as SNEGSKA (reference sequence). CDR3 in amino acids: CSARETAGIETQYF.

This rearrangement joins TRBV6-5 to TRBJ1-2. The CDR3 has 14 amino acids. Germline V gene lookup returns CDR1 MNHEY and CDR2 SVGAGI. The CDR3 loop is CASSYSGIWNGYTF.